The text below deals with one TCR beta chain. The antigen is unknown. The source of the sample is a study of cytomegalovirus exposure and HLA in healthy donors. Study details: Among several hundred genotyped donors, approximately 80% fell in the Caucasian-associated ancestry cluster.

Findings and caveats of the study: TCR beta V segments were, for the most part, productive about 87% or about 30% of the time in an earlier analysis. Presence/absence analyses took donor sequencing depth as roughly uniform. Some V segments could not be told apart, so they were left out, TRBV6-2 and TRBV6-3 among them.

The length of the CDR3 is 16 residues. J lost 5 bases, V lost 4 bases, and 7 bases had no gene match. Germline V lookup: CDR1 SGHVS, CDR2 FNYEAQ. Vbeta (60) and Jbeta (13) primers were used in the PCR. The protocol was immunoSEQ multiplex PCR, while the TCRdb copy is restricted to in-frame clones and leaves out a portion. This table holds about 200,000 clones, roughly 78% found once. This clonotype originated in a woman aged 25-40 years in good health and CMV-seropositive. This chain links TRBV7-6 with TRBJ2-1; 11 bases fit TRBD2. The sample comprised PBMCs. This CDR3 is CASSYSGGVFNNEQFF. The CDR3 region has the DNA TGTGCCAGCAGCTATAGCGGGGGGGTATTTAACAATGAGCAGTTCTTC.